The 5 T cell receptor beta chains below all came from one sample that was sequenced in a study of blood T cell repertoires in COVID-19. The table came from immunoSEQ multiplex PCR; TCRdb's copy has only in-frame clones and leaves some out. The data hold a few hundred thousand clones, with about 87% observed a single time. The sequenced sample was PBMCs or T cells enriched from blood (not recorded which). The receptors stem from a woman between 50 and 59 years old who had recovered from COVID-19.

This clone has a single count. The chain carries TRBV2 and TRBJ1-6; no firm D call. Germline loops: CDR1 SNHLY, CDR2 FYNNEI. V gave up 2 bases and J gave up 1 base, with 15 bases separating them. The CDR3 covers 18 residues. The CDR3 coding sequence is TGTGCCAGCAGTGAAACCCGCCCGGGGAGGTCCTATAATTCACCCCTCCACTTT. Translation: CASSETRPGRSYNSPLHF.

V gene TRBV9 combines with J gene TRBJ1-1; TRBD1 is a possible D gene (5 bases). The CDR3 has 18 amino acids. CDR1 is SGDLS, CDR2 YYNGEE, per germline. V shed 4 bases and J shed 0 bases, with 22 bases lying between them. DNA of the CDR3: TGTGCCAGCAGCCCACACGCGGGGGGTTGGGGCATGAACACTGAAGCTTTCTTT. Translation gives CASSPHAGGWGMNTEAFF.

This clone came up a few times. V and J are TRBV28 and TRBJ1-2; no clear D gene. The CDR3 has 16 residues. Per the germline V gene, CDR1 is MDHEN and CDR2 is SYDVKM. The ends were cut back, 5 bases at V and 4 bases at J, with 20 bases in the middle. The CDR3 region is CASSRPGRERSYGYTF. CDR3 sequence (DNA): TGTGCCAGCAGTAGACCCGGGAGGGAAAGGTCCTATGGCTACACCTTC.

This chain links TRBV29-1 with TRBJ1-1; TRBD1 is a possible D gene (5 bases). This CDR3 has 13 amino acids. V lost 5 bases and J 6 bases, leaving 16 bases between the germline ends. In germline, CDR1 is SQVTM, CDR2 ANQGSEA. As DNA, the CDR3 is TGCAGCGTTCCAAAGACGGGGGACGCTGAAGCTTTCTTT. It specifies CSVPKTGDAEAFF.

In DNA form, the CDR3 reads TGTGCCAGCAGTTTACTCCGGGCAGCGGGGGGGATTGAGACCCAGTACTTC. This translates into CASSLLRAAGGIETQYF. This rearrangement joins TRBV27 to TRBJ2-5; 10 bases match TRBD2. The CDR3 contains 17 residues. V was clipped by 2 bases and J by 5 bases; unmatched bases: 11. From germline, CDR1 is MNHEY and CDR2 SMNVEV (reference sequence).